This paragraph covers one TCR beta chain sequence. This sample is part of a study of CD8 T cells in ankylosing spondylitis. TCRdb recomputed calls from the 5' RACE reads with MiXCR, one row per CDR3 protein. Among 200,000 or so distinct CDR3 sequences listed, roughly 25% were seen once. The CDR3 is 14 amino acids. Germline trimming cut 3 bases from V and 5 bases from J; bases unmatched to any gene: 5. Looked up from germline, CDR1 is ENHRY and CDR2 is SYGVKD. The sequencing input was blood, either unsorted or a sorted T cell fraction (not recorded which). The gene calls are TRBV10-3 and TRBJ2-5, with 8 nucleotides matching TRBD1. The sequence was collected from a male donor with ankylosing spondylitis or in good health (not recorded which). This CDR3 is CAISDPGGLETQYF. The CDR3 DNA follows: TGTGCCATCAGTGATCCAGGGGGCCTGGAGACCCAGTACTTC.